Sequencing of this T cell receptor (beta chain) was carried out in a study of cytomegalovirus exposure and HLA in healthy donors. Overall study results and limits: Many donors shared some public TCRs, even though most TCR sequences were rare. In vitro assays verified that three CMV-associated chains recognized CMV antigens specifically.

Turning to this clone: The antigen is unknown.

Clones were read by immunoSEQ multiplex PCR, and TCRdb kept only the in-frame ones, dropping some. Of some 59,000 clones in the sample, roughly nine tenths were seen once. The donors were in the roughly 130-subject validation cohort, distinct from the roughly 600-subject first cohort. V lost 5 bases and J lost 5, with 15 bases in between. Germline V gene data show CDR1 as KGHSH and CDR2 as LQKENI. The CDR3 totals 14 residues. The sequence was collected from a woman between 18 and 30 years old in good health and CMV-seronegative. Sequenced sample: PBMCs. The chain is built from TRBV18 and TRBJ2-5; weak D call: TRBD2 (6 bases). CDR3: CASSSGLPPETQYF. The CDR3 nucleotides read TGTGCCAGCTCATCGGGACTCCCCCCGGAGACCCAGTACTTC.